A few counts support the clone carrying this T cell receptor beta chain. The sample originates from a study of blood T cell repertoires in COVID-19. Study in general: The cDNA or gDNA used as material had been derived from T cells, B-cell-depleted T cells, or PBMCs.

Germline values: CDR1 SGHVS, CDR2 FQNEAQ. Trimming took 3 bases from V and 4 from J; bases not matched to a gene: 4. This CDR3 has 16 residues. Authors' methods: Estimates of nucleated cell counts were drawn from the amplification of reference gene primers. TCRdb keeps only in-frame clones here, not all; method: immunoSEQ multiplex PCR. V and J calls and clone size are as listed in that table; D and trimming were resolved from the DNA. The sample includes about 140,000 clones, about 72% seen only once; the top ten take approximately 9.9%. The TCR originated in a man in his 60s who had recovered from COVID-19. The chain has TRBV7-8 and TRBJ2-3; the match to TRBD2 covers 13 bases. Input material: peripheral blood. The chain's CDR3 is CASSFPLAGGPDTQYF. CDR3 nucleotides: TGTGCCAGCAGCTTCCCACTAGCGGGGGGGCCAGATACGCAGTATTTT.